What follows is one T cell receptor beta chain and its context. CDR1 and CDR2 (germline): SSHAT, FNYEAQ (reference sequence). The CDR3 covers 18 residues. J lost 4 bases, V lost 5 bases, and 8 bases had no gene match. This sample stems from a study of OX40 agonist ivuxolimab in advanced cancers. Method: immunoSEQ multiplex PCR; TCRdb's copy keeps in-frame clones and lacks some. The sample shows 90,000 to 150,000 clones, 75% to 90% of them seen only once. The source material was CD4+ or CD8+ T cells sorted from blood, sampled in a trial of the OX40 agonist ivuxolimab. The chain carries TRBV7-7 and TRBJ2-2; 15 bases match TRBD2. This sequence originates from an adult with an advanced solid tumor such as melanoma, head and neck, liver or kidney cancer. The CDR3 DNA follows: TGTGCCAGCAGCCGAGGACTAGCGGGGGGGCGGAGCACCGGGGAGCTGTTTTTT. Protein product: CASSRGLAGGRSTGELFF.